The rows below give T cell receptor beta chains drawn from one sample of a study of blood T cell repertoires in COVID-19. Data came from immunoSEQ multiplex PCR; TCRdb stores just in-frame clones and leaves some out. The sample holds 100,000 to 150,000 clones; 80% to 90% are singletons and the top ten take 2.4%. The specimen sequenced was PBMCs or T cells enriched from blood (not recorded which). The receptor set was obtained from a man in his forties with acute COVID-19. Each CDR3 is given with its conserved first and last residue.

CASSSRDLANAFF,TRBV7-9,TRBJ1-1,13
CSASSRQTYTF,TRBV20-1,TRBJ1-2,11
CASSEQPRDGYTF,TRBV18,TRBJ1-2,13
CASSLQQGSNTGELFF,TRBV7-3,TRBJ2-2,16
CASSFQGANSPLHF,TRBV2,TRBJ1-6,14
CACRLAGAETQYF,TRBV10-2,TRBJ2-5,13
CANLDSAKNIQYF,TRBV28,TRBJ2-4,13
CASSTISGHSYNEQFF,TRBV18,TRBJ2-1,16
CASSPRQGTNYGYTF,TRBV9,TRBJ1-2,15
CASSLSGGASFNEQFF,TRBV6-6,TRBJ2-1,16
CATSRTSGSYEQYF,TRBV15,TRBJ2-7,14
CASSLRETQYF,TRBV12-3/TRBV12-4,TRBJ2-5,11
CASSDEGSSEGNTEAFF,TRBV19,TRBJ1-1,17
CASSVSQGYEQYF,TRBV9,TRBJ2-7,13
CASSLGGLAGTDTQYF,TRBV7-9,TRBJ2-3,16
CASSWGRGRIEYF,TRBV6-5,TRBJ2-7,13
CASSDFPGLANEQFF,TRBV6-4,TRBJ2-1,15
CASSPWTGTDTQYF,TRBV3-1/TRBV3-2,TRBJ2-3,14
CASSRGVDSQKETQYF,TRBV27,TRBJ2-5,16
CASRRYSGGEQFF,TRBV6-6,TRBJ2-1,13
CASSRTGTDEKLFF,TRBV18,TRBJ1-4,14
CASSRGGSSGNTIYF,TRBV11-3,TRBJ1-3,15
CAWEPGQGAAEQYF,TRBV30,TRBJ2-7,14
CASSYSDRPNYGYTF,TRBV6-5,TRBJ1-2,15
CASSFSGQPQHF,TRBV28,TRBJ1-5,12
CASSALYTYQETQYF,TRBV7-6,TRBJ2-5,15
CASSIGTGGTLTEAFF,TRBV19,TRBJ1-1,16
CASSPPAGRSYEQYF,TRBV7-9,TRBJ2-7,15
CASSQGHEQFF,TRBV6-4,TRBJ2-1,11
CASSFNTGPYEQYF,TRBV7-9,TRBJ2-7,14
CASSLEGVYEQYF,TRBV12-3/TRBV12-4,TRBJ2-7,13
CASSVARSTSTDTQYF,TRBV9,TRBJ2-3,16
CASSPTPLASYEQYF,TRBV6-2/TRBV6-3,TRBJ2-7,15
CASRRTGRSYGYTF,TRBV27,TRBJ1-2,14
CASSLQYNTEAFF,TRBV7-3,TRBJ1-1,13
CASRDRDIHEQYF,TRBV12-3/TRBV12-4,TRBJ2-7,13
CASSEGQGDTEAFF,TRBV6-1,TRBJ1-1,14
CASSFDWSYEQYF,TRBV5-4,TRBJ2-7,13
CASSRGWAYEQYF,TRBV28,TRBJ2-7,13
CASSQDRTFSYEQYF,TRBV4-2,TRBJ2-7,15
CASKGGRAFF,TRBV7-3,TRBJ1-1,10
CASRQGYYNSPLHF,TRBV6-5,TRBJ1-6,14
CASSQGDRNNQPQHF,TRBV11-1,TRBJ1-5,15
CASSQDRGQGYTF,TRBV7-9,TRBJ1-2,13